Included here is one T cell receptor (beta chain) sequence, with context. This CDR3 is built from 15 residues. The germline V gene encodes CDR1 MNHNS and CDR2 SASEGT. With V trimmed by 4 bases and J by 13 bases, 12 bases remained unmatched. Amplified TCR beta CDR3 regions came from RNA transcripts. In the first-round RT-PCR of the TCR CDR3, the HTBI primer set was used. Each CDR3 protein gets one entry after TCRdb re-called the multiplex PCR reads with MiXCR. Seen here are approximately 380,000 distinct CDR3 sequences, more than 13% observed once, and the top ten hold 25% to 30%. These data come from a study of T cells in Graves' hyperthyroidism and ophthalmopathy.

This chain joins TRBV6-1 and TRBJ2-3; the match to TRBD1 covers 12 bases. The receptor's source is a man aged 45-60 years with Graves' ophthalmopathy. Sequenced material: blood. CDR3 nucleotide sequence: TGTGCCAGCAGTGCGGCCGGGACAGGGGGCGCACCCAAGTATTTT. Translating it yields CASSAAGTGGAPKYF.